This T cell receptor (beta chain) appears in the sequencing data of a study of T cell responses to AZD1222 COVID-19 vaccine. Overall study results and limits: Across the whole spike, CD4 TCRs peaked at regions 160-218 and 743-854. A reported finding is that nearly half of spike-specific TCRs target unmutated variant regions. White British ancestry dominated among donors, who included more females, and clonal diversity was possibly underestimated.

Points on this clone: Its specificity is unknown.

After removal of 4 bases from V and 4 bases from J, the junction contained 12 bases not matched to a gene. The CDR3 is made up of 16 amino acids. In germline, CDR1 is SGHTS, CDR2 YDEGEE. The data were produced by immunoSEQ multiplex PCR, yet TCRdb's version contains in-frame clones alone and is incomplete. This table has 200,000 or so clones, roughly 93% appearing once. The chain combines TRBV5-8 with TRBJ2-7, with 9 bases aligning to TRBD2. Source: peripheral blood, taken on day 0 of AZD1222 vaccination. The sequence derives from an adult in good health. The CDR3 nucleotides are TGTGCCAGCAGCCCCAGCGGGAGGTCTAGGGGGTACGAGCAGTACTTC. Amino acid sequence: CASSPSGRSRGYEQYF.